The T cell receptor (beta chain) under discussion was sequenced for a study of early T cells in non-severe SARS-CoV-2 infection. A single record per CDR3 protein comes from TCRdb applying MiXCR to the 5' RACE reads. Of 25,000 to 35,000 distinct CDR3 sequences in the sample, roughly 5.4% were seen once. Germline CDR1 reads SGDLS; CDR2 reads YYNGEE. This CDR3 is built from 14 residues. V was clipped by 2 bases and J by 5 bases, with 12 bases between them. Sample: whole blood. The V and J genes are TRBV9 and TRBJ2-3, with D possibly being TRBD2 (7 bases). The receptor's source is an adult who was a healthcare worker with PCR-confirmed SARS-CoV-2 infection or an uninfected control (not recorded which). The CDR3 sequence: CASSVGGGKDTQYF. CDR3 coding DNA: TGTGCCAGCAGCGTGGGAGGGGGGAAAGATACGCAGTATTTT.